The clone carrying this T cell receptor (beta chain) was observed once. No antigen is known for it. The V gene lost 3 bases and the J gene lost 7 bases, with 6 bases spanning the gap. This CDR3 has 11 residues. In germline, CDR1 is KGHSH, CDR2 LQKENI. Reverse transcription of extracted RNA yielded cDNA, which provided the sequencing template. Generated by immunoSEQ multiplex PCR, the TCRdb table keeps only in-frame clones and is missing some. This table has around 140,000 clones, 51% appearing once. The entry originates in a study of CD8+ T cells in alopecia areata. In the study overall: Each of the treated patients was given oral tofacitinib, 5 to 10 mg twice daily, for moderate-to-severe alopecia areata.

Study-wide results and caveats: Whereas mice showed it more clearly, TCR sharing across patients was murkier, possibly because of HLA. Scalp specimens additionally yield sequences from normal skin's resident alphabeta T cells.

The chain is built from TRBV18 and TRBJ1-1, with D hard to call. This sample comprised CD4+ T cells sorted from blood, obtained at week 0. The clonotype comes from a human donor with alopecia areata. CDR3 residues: CASSPGIEAFF. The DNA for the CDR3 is TGTGCCAGCTCACCTGGCATTGAAGCTTTCTTT.